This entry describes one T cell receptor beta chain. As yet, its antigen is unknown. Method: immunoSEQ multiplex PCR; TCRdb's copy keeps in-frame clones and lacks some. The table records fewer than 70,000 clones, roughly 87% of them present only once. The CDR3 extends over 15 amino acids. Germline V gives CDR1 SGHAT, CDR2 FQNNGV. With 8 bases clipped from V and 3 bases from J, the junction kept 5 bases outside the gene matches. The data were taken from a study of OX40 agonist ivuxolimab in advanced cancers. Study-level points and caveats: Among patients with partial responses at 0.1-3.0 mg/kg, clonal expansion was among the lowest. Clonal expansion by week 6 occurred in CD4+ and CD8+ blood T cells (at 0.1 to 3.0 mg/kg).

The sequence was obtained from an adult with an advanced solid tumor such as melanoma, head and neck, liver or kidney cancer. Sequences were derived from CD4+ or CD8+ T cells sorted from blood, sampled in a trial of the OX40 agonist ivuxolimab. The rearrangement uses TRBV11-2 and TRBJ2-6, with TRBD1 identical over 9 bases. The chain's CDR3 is CASGQGNYGANVLTF. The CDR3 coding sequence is TGTGCCAGCGGACAGGGGAATTATGGGGCCAACGTCCTGACTTTC.